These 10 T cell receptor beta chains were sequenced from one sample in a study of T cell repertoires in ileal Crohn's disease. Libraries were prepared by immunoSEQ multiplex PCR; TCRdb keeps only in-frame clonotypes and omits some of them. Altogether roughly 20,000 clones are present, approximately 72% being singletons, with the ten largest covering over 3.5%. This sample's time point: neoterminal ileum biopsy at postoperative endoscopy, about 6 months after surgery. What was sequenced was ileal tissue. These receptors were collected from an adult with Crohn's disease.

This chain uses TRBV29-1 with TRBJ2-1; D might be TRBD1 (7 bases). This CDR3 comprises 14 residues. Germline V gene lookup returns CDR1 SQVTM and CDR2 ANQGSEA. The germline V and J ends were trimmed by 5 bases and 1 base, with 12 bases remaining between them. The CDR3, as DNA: TGCAGCGTTCGTGCAGGGGGGTCCTACAATGAGCAGTTCTTC. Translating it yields CSVRAGGSYNEQFF.

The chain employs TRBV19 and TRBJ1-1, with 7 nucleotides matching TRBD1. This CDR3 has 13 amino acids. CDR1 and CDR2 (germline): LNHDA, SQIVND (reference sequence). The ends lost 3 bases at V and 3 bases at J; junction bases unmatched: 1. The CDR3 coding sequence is TGTGCCAGTAGTATCGGGACAGACACTGAAGCTTTCTTT. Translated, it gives CASSIGTDTEAFF.

In nucleotides, the CDR3 is TGTGCCAGCAGTTACTCGGCAGTCTGGGGCCCAGAGACCCAGTACTTC. It yields the protein CASSYSAVWGPETQYF. The chain employs TRBV6-6 and TRBJ2-5; D may be TRBD1 (5 bases). Trimming took off 0 bases at V and 4 bases at J, with 15 bases between the two ends. CDR3 size: 16 residues. Germline V gene sequence: CDR1 MNHNY, CDR2 SVGAGI (reference sequence).

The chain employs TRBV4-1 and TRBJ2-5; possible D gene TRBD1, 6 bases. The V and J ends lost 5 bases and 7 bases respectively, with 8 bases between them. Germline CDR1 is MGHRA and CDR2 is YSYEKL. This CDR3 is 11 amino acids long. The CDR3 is CASSADRTQYF. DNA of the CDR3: TGCGCCAGCAGCGCGGACAGGACCCAGTACTTC.

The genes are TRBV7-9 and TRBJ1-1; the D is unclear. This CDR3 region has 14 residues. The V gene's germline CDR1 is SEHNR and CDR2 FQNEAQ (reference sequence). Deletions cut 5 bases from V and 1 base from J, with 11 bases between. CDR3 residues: CASSLLMPNTEAFF. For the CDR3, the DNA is TGTGCCAGCAGCCTATTAATGCCGAACACTGAAGCTTTCTTT.

CDR3 loop: CASSLDNSNYGYTF. CDR3 nucleotide sequence: TGTGCCAGCAGCTTGGACAACAGCAACTATGGCTACACCTTC. The rearrangement links TRBV5-4 to TRBJ1-2, with D uncertain. The CDR3 consists of 14 residues. CDR1 is SGHNT and CDR2 is YYREEE in the germline V gene (reference sequence). V dropped 0 bases and J dropped 2 bases, with 8 bases sitting between them.

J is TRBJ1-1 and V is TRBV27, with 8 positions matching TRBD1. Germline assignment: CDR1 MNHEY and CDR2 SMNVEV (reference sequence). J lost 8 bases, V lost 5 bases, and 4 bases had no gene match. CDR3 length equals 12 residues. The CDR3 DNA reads TGTGCCAGCAGTCAAACAGGGGGGGAAGCTTTCTTT. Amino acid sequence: CASSQTGGEAFF.

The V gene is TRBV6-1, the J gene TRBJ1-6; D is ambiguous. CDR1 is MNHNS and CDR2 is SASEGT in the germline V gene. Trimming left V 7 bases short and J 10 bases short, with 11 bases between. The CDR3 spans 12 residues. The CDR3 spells CASTEGESPLHF. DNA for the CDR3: TGTGCCAGCACCGAAGGAGAGTCACCCCTCCACTTT.

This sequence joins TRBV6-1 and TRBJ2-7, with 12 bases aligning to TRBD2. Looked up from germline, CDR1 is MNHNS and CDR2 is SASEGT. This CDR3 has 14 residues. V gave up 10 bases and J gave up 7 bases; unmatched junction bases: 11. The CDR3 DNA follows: TGTGCCACTACCCGGACTAGCGGGATTGGGGAGCAGTACTTC. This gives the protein CATTRTSGIGEQYF.

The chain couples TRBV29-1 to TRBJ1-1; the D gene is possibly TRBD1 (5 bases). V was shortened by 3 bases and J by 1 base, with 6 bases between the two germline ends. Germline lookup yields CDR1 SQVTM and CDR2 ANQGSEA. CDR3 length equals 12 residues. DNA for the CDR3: TGCAGCGTTGACAGGGCGAACACTGAAGCTTTCTTT. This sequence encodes CSVDRANTEAFF.